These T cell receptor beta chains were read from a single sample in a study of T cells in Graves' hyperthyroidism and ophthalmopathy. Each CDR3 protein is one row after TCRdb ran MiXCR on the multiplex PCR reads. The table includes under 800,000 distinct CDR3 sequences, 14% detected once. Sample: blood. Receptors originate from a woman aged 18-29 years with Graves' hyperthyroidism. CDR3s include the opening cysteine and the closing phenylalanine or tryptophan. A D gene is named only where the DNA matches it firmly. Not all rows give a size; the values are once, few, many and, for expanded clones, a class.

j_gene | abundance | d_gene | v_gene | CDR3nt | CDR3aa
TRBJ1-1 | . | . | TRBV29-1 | TGCAGCGTCGCCAGGGTAGAAACTGAAGCTTTCTTT | CSVARVETEAFF
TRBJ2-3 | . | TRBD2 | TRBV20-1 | TGCAGTGCTGTCGGGACTAGCGGGAGTATAGGGGCAGATACGCAGTATTTT | CSAVGTSGSIGADTQYF
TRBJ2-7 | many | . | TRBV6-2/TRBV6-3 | TGTGCCAGCAGTTACGATGCGTCCAGCTCCTACGAGCAGTACTTC | CASSYDASSSYEQYF
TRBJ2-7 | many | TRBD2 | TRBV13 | TGTGCCAGCAGCTCCAGCGATAGCGGGATCCCCGAGCAGTACTTC | CASSSSDSGIPEQYF
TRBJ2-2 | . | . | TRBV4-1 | TGCGCCAGCAGCCAGGACTGGCGAGCAACCCTGAACACCGGGGAGCTGTTTTTT | CASSQDWRATLNTGELFF
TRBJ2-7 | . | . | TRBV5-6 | TGTGCCAGCGGGAGTATCTGGGTGAGTTACGAGCAGTACTTC | CASGSIWVSYEQYF
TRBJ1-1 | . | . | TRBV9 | TGTGCCAGCAGCGCCGGAGGGCACCCCGGCACTGAAGCTTTCTTT | CASSAGGHPGTEAFF
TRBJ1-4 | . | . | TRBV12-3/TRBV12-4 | TGTGCCAGCAGTCGAAGTTGGGGGGAGAATGAAAAACTGTTTTTT | CASSRSWGENEKLFF
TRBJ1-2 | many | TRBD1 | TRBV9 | TGTGCCAGCAGCGAGACAGGGGGGAACTATGGCTACACCTTC | CASSETGGNYGYTF
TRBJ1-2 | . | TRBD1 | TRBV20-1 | TGCAGTGCTAGCCCCGGGACAGGACCGCTCTATGGCTACACCTTC | CSASPGTGPLYGYTF
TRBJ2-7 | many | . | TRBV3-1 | TGTGCCAGCAGCCAAGATTCAGGGATTGTGGACTACGAGCAGTACTTC | CASSQDSGIVDYEQYF
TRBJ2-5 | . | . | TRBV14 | TGTGCCAGCAGCCAAGATCCTCGCAAGTCTGTGAGTCTGTACTTC | CASSQDPRKSVSLYF
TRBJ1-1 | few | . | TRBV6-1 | TGTGCCAGCAGTATAGGAGGATTCAAGGGCCGGGCGACCGAGGCTGAAGCTTTCTTT | CASSIGGFKGRATEAEAFF
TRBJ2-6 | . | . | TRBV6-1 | TGTGCCAGCTCGAGACAGAGGTCGGGGGGGGCCAACGTCCTGACTTTC | CASSRQRSGGANVLTF
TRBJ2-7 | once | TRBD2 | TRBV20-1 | TGCAGTGCGCGTCTAGCGGCAGGTCCCCACGAGCAGTACTTC | CSARLAAGPHEQYF
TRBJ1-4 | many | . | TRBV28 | TGTGCCAGCAGCCATGGGTCCGATGAAAAACTGTTTTTT | CASSHGSDEKLFF
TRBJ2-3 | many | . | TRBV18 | TGTGCCAGCTCACCTTCCGTCCAGTTGGGGCAGTATTTT | CASSPSVQLGQYF
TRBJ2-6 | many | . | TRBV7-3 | TGTGCCAGCAGCTCTACAGGCTCTGGGGCCAACGTCCTGACTTTC | CASSSTGSGANVLTF
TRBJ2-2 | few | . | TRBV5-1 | TGCGCCAGCGAAAGGGGGACGGTGAACACCGGGGAGCTGTTTTTT | CASERGTVNTGELFF
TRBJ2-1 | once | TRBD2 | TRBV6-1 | TGTGCCAGCACCTTGAGGGCGGGAGTCAACAATGAGCAGTTCTTC | CASTLRAGVNNEQFF
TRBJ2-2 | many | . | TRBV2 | TGTGCCAGCAGTGTAACCGTTTTCACCGGGGAGCTGTTTTTT | CASSVTVFTGELFF
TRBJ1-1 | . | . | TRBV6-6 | TGTGCCAGCAGTTACTCGGGCCCCATGAGCACTGAAGCTTTCTTT | CASSYSGPMSTEAFF
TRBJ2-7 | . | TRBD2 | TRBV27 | TGTGCCACCCCGGGGGGGGTTAAAGGGTACGAGCAGTACTTC | CATPGGVKGYEQYF
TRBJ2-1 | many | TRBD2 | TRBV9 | TGTGCCAGCACCGAACCATGGTTAGCGGGGGAGAACTACAATGAGCAGTTCTTC | CASTEPWLAGENYNEQFF
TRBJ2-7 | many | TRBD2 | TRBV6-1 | TGTGCCAGCAGGCCTGGGGCGGGAGTAGGGTACGAGCAGTACTTC | CASRPGAGVGYEQYF
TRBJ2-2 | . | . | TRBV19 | TGTGCCAGTAGTATTCGGCAAACCCCCAACACCGGGGAGCTGTTTTTT | CASSIRQTPNTGELFF
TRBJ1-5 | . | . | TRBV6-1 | TGTGCCAGCAGTGAATGGAGTGGACAGTACAATCAGCCCCAGCATTTT | CASSEWSGQYNQPQHF
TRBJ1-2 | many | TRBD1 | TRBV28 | TGTGCCAGCAGGACAAGGACAGGGACCTATGGCTACACCTTC | CASRTRTGTYGYTF
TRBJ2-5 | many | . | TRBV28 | TGTGCCAGCACCAGCGGTCCCCCGGGGACCCAGTACTTC | CASTSGPPGTQYF
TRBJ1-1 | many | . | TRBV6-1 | TGTGCCAGCCGTCATGTAGCAGGGCGAGCTTTCTTT | CASRHVAGRAFF
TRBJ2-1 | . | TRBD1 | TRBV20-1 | TGCAGTGCTAGTGAGGGGACAGAAACCTACAATGAGCAGTTCTTC | CSASEGTETYNEQFF
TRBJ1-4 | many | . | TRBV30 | TGTGCCTGGAGCTCGGGGACCAGAGGTGAAAAACTGTTTTTT | CAWSSGTRGEKLFF
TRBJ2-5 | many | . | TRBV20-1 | TGCAGTGCTAGGCGGGGCAGCCAAGAGACCCAGTACTTC | CSARRGSQETQYF
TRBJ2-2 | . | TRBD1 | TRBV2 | TGTGCCAGCAGTGGAGCAGGGGGTTTAGGGGAGCTGTTTTTT | CASSGAGGLGELFF
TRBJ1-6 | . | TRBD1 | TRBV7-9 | TGTGCCAGCAGCTTCCAGACAGGGGTGCGGTCACCCCTCCACTTT | CASSFQTGVRSPLHF
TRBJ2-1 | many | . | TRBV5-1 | TGCGCCAGCAGCTCGAGAGAGACGAATTACAATGAGCAGTTCTTC | CASSSRETNYNEQFF
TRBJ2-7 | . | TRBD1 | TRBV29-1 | TGCAGCGTTGGGGACAGGGGGCCCTACGAGCAGTACTTC | CSVGDRGPYEQYF
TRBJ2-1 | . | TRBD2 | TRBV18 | TGTGCCAGCTCACACCCTAGCGGGTACTCCTACAATGAGCAGTTCTTC | CASSHPSGYSYNEQFF
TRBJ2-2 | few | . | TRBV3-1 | TGTGCCAGCGGAAGCGCGGTAAACACCGGGGAGCTGTTTTTT | CASGSAVNTGELFF